The present T cell receptor (beta chain) was sequenced within a study of tumor-infiltrating lymphocytes in primary liver carcinoma (dated by TCRdb to about 2017). Background on the whole study: Roughly five patients with histopathologically diagnosed primary liver carcinoma underwent surgical resection in China between late 2015 and early 2016. Of the five patients (three men and two women, aged 30 to 69 years), four had hepatocellular carcinoma and one had combined HCC and intrahepatic cholangiocarcinoma. The tumors of the five patients were staged as T1-T3 N0M0, with maximum diameters ranging from about 4.2 to 10 cm. Each sample produced about 3.5 to 7.13 million productive TCRbeta reads, and read depth showed no significant difference between tissue types. The study combined TCRbeta repertoire sequencing, expression microarrays and whole-exome sequencing across five regions of each liver tumor, with adjacent normal tissue and blood. A total of 35 or so specimens from 5 patients, comprising approximately 25 tumor regions, 5 adjacent noncancerous liver tissues and 5 peripheral blood samples, were covered by TCRbeta repertoire sequencing. Reproducibility between technical replicate repertoires was high, with correlation coefficients above 0.95 and mean shared-clone rates roughly 0.87. Here is what the overall study found, with its caveats: With just four to six patients in the study, the authors point out that the findings should be validated in a larger study. Comparison of CD4+ and CD8+ T cell repertoires was precluded by the use of bulk unsorted samples. Pairs of tumor regions showed greater repertoire overlap (mean around 36%) than tumor-adjacent pairs (roughly 17%) or tumor-blood pairs (around 15%), which is consistent with antigen-driven expansion. A significantly larger repertoire fraction was made up by the top 250 clones in tumors than in blood (p = 0.039). Because sequencing covered only the TCR beta chain and unpaired alpha chains were not captured, true repertoire diversity is likely underestimated.

Counted from cysteine to phenylalanine, this CDR3 has 16 amino acids. The sequence is cut down to CDR3 DNA, 48 bases in frame from base 1. CDR1 and CDR2 are read off the germline V gene (reference sequence) as GTSNPN and SVGIG. Ends trimmed: V by 3 bases, J by 0 bases; bases unmatched to a gene: 10. Blood RNA was extracted from unsorted whole blood with TRIzol reagent; germline DNA came from the DNeasy Blood & Tissue kit. At the time of sampling, the patients had chronic HBV infection and had not received any treatment. Before surgery, around 4.2 milliliters of peripheral blood were collected into K2EDTA tubes. With respect to this clonotype: Its cognate antigen has yet to be identified. No base quality information exists; no much larger clone differs at one position.

A constant-region primer and ProtoScript II reverse transcriptase were used to reverse-transcribe TCRbeta-specific cDNA from 500 ng total RNA. Three nested multiplex PCR rounds, following a slightly modified ARM-PCR procedure, were used to build the TCRbeta libraries. Each of the first two PCR rounds ran for about 11 cycles using multiplex TRBV1-TRBV30 forward primers together with a Cbeta reverse primer. Sample barcodes and Illumina adapters were added in a final 25-cycle PCR with Deep VentR polymerase. Amplicons of 200-500 bp were gel-purified with a QIAquick gel extraction kit before sequencing. An Illumina HiSeq 2500 was used to sequence the TCRbeta amplicons with 250-bp paired-end reads. As for the original processing: Reads were quality-trimmed with Trimmomatic v0.33, and paired reads were merged with FLASH v1.2.11 to recover full CDR3 sequences. V, D and J germline segments were assigned to the rearranged TCRbeta sequences by MiGEC v1.2.1b. Clonotype statistics, along with Shannon-Wiener diversity indices, were calculated using VDJtools v1.0.0. To cut down on sampling bias, every analysis after diversity analysis relied on just the 250 most abundant clonotypes from each sample. The public reads were quality trimmed at Q25 with fastp and then assembled into clones with MiXCR by TCRdb, keeping productive beta chains. Duplicate CDR3 protein sequences are folded into a single record with the most common DNA and genes. TCRdb's processing, not the study's, gives the V and J calls here. The sample records fewer than 350,000 distinct CDR3 sequences, approximately 65% of which are singletons. The ten largest clones represent roughly 9% of the sample.

The source of this sequence is a man between 35 and 55 years old with primary liver carcinoma and hepatitis B virus infection. The sequencing input was peripheral blood. The chain is assembled from TRBV30 and TRBJ1-2, and TRBD1 matches 7 of the central bases. The CDR3 sequence is CAWSFMGQGANYGYTF. The nucleotides read TGTGCCTGGAGCTTTATGGGCCAGGGGGCTAACTATGGCTACACCTTC. Supplemented by the reference TRBV30 and TRBJ1-2 proteins around the CDR3, the complete variable domain is SQTIHQWPATLVQPVGSPLSLECTVEGTSNPNLYWYRQAAGRGLQLLFYSVGIGQISSEVPQNLSASRPQDRQFILSSKKLLLSDSGFYLCAWSFMGQGANYGYTFGSGTRLTVV.